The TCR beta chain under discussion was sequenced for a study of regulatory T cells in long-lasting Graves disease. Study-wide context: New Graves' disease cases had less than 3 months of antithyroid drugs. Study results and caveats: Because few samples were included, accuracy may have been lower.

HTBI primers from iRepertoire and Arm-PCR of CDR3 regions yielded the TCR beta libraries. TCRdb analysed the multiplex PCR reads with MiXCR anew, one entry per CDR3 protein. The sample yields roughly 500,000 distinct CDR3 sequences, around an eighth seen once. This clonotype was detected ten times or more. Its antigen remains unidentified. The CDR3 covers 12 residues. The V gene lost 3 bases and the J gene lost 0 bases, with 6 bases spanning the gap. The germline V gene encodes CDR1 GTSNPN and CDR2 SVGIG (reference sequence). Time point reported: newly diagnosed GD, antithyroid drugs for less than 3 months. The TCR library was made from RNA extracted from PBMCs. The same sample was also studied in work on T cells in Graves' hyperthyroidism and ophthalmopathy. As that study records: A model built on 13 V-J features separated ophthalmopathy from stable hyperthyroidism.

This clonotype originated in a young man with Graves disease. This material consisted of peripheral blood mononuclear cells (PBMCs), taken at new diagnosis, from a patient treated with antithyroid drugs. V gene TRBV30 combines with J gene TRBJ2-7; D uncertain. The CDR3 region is CAWRQASYEQYF. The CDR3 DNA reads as TGTGCCTGGAGGCAAGCCTCCTACGAGCAGTACTTC.